This entry describes one T cell receptor (beta chain). In making TCR cDNA, 5'RACE template switching added a universal primer site and UMIs to it. TCRdb processed the 5' RACE reads anew with MiXCR; each CDR3 protein has one entry. The data contain 50,000 to 60,000 distinct CDR3 sequences, about 6.6% of them singletons. The data derive from a study of T cells after yellow fever vaccination. Study-level results: Clonotypes shared by both compartments, CD4 and CD8, made up a small share. Sorted repertoires could include abundant contaminating clonotypes from bulk cells.

The receptor's source is a man younger than 30 who received the YFV17D yellow fever vaccine. The sequenced sample was CD8+ T cells not binding an NS4B(214-222) dextramer, sorted from PBMCs, obtained around 45 days after the first yellow fever vaccination.

This CDR3 is CASSPYFASGDGGTQYF. Here the CDR3 DNA reads TGCGCCAGCAGTCCCTATTTTGCTAGCGGTGATGGAGGGACCCAGTACTTC. The chain has TRBV5-1 and TRBJ2-5; the match to TRBD2 covers 7 bases. The germline V gene encodes CDR1 SGHRS and CDR2 YFSETQ. V lost 5 bases and J lost 7; bases outside the gene matches: 20. CDR3 length equals 17 residues.